The 2 T cell receptor beta chains listed next were all sequenced from one sample in a study of identifying expanded T cells in peripheral blood (dated by TCRdb to about 2019). The library was prepared using the immunoSEQ multiplex PCR assay. As stored in TCRdb, this immuneACCESS dataset retains in-frame rearrangements with V and J assigned. A fraction of the clones does not appear; measured against another copy, unresolved V genes explain less than half of the discrepancy, and the remainder lacks a known reason. For this sample there are approximately 100,000 clones; roughly 88% appear just once. Together, the top ten hold about 4% of the sample. Sequenced input: blood. These receptors were taken from a person between 18 and 69 years old in good health.

This chain joins TRBV7-3 and TRBJ2-7; D is perhaps TRBD2 (6 bases). The CDR3 has 14 amino acids. CDR1 SGHTA and CDR2 FQGTGA come from the germline V gene. The V end lost 6 bases, the J end lost 0 bases, and 12 bases lay between the germline ends. CDR3 sequence (DNA): TGTGCCAGCAGTATTAGCGGCACCTCCTACGAGCAGTACTTC. It specifies CASSISGTSYEQYF.

This rearrangement joins TRBV5-6 to TRBJ1-6; TRBD1 is a possible D gene (6 bases). The V end lost 4 bases, the J end lost 7 bases, and 18 bases lay between the germline ends. The CDR3 totals 16 residues. Germline V gene lookup returns CDR1 SGHDT and CDR2 YYEEEE. This CDR3 reads CASSAFRTVPNSPLHF. DNA of the CDR3: TGTGCCAGCAGCGCATTCAGGACAGTGCCCAATTCACCCCTCCACTTT.